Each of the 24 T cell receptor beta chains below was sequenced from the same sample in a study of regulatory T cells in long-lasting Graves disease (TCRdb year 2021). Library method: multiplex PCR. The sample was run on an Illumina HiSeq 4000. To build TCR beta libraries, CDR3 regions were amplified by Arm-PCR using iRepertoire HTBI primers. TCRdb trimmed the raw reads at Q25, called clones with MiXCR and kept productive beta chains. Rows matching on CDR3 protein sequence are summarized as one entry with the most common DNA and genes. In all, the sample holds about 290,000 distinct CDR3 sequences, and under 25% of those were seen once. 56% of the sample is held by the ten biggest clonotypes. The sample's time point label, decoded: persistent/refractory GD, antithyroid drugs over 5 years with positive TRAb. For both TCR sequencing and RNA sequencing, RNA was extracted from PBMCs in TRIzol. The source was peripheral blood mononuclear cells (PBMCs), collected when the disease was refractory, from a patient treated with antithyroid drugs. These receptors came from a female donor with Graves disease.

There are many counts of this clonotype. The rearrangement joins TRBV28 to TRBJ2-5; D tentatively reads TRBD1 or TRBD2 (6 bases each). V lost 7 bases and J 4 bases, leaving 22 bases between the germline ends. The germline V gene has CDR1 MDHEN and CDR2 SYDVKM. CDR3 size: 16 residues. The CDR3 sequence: CASTVGGGYVGETQYF. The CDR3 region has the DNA TGTGCCAGCACCGTAGGAGGGGGGTACGTTGGAGAGACCCAGTACTTC.

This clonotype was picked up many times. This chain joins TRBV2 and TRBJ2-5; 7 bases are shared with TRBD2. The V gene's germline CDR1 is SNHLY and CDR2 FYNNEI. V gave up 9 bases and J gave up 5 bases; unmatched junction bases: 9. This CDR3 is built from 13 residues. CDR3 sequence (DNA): TGTGCCAGTGCTAGCGGTGCGGGCGAGACCCAGTACTTC. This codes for CASASGAGETQYF. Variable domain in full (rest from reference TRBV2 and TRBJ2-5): EPEVTQTPSHQVTQMGQEVILRCVPISNHLYFYWYRQILGQKVEFLVSFYNNEISEKSEIFDDQFSVERPDGSNFTLKIRSTKLEDSAMYFCASASGAGETQYFGPGTRLLVL.

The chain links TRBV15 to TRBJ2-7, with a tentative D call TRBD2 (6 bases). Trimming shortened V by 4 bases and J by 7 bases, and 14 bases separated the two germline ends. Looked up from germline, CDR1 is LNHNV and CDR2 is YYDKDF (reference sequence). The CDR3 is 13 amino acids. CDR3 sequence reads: CATSTRGAGEQYF. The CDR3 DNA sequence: TGTGCCACCAGCACCCGCGGGGCTGGAGAGCAGTACTTC.

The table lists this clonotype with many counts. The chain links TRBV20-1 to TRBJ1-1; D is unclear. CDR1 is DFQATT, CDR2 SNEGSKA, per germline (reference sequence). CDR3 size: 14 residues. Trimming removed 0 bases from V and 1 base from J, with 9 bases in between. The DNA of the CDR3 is TGCAGTGCTAGAGATTGGACGGGGAACACTGAAGCTTTCTTT. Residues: CSARDWTGNTEAFF.

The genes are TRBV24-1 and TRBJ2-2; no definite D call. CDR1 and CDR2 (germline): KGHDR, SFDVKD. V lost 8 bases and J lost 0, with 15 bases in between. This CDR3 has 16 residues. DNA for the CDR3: TGTGCCACCAATCCGATGATACGCCCGAACACCGGGGAGCTGTTTTTT. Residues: CATNPMIRPNTGELFF.

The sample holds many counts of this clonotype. Written as DNA, the CDR3 is TGTGCCAGCAGAGAGCGCACTGGGCGCTACGAGCAGTACTTC. This sequence encodes CASRERTGRYEQYF. This chain connects TRBV2 to TRBJ2-7; unclear D gene. The CDR3 is 14 residues long. Per the germline V gene, CDR1 is SNHLY and CDR2 is FYNNEI. The germline V and J ends were trimmed by 6 bases and 3 bases, with 15 bases remaining between them. The whole variable domain, filled in from reference TRBV2 and TRBJ2-7, reads EPEVTQTPSHQVTQMGQEVILRCVPISNHLYFYWYRQILGQKVEFLVSFYNNEISEKSEIFDDQFSVERPDGSNFTLKIRSTKLEDSAMYFCASRERTGRYEQYFGPGTRLTVT.

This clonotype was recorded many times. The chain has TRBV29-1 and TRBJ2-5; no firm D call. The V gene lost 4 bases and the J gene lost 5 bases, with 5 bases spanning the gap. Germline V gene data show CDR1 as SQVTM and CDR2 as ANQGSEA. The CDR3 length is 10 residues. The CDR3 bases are TGCAGCGTTGTCTTCGAGACCCAGTACTTC. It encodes CSVVFETQYF.

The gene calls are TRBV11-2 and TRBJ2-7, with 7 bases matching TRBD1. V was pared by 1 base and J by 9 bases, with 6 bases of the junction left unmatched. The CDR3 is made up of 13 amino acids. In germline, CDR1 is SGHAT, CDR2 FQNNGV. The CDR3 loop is CASSLGGTDGQYF. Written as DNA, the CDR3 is TGTGCCAGCAGCTTAGGGGGGACAGACGGGCAGTACTTC.

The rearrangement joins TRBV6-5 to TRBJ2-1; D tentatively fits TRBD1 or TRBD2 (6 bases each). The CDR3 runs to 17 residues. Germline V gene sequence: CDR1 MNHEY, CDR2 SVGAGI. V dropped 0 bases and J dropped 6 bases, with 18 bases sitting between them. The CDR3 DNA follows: TGTGCCAGCAGTTACTCTCGGGGGCTCGTGTATCTCAATGAGCAGTTCTTC. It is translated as CASSYSRGLVYLNEQFF.

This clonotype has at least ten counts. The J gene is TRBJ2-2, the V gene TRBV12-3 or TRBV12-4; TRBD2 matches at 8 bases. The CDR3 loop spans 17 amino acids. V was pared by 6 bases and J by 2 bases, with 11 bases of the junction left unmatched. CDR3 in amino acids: CASSQGLTSGNTGELFF. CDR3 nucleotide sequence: TGTGCCAGCAGCCAAGGGCTTACTAGCGGAAACACCGGGGAGCTGTTTTTT.

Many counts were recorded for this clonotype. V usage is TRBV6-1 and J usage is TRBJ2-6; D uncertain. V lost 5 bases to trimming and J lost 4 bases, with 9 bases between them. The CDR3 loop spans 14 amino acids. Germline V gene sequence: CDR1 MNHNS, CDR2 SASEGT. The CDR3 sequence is CASSPGRGANVLTF. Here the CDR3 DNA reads TGTGCCAGCAGTCCAGGAAGAGGGGCCAACGTCCTGACTTTC.

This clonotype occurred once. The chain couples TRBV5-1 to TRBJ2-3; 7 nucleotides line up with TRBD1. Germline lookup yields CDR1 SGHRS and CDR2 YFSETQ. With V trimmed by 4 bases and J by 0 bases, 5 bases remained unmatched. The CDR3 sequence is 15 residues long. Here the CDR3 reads CASSRDSKSTDTQYF. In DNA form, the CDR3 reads TGCGCCAGCAGCAGGGACAGCAAGAGCACAGATACGCAGTATTTT.

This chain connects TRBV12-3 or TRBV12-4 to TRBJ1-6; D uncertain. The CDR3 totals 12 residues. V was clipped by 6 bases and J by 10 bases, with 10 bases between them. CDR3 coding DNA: TGTGCCAGCAGCCGTGGGTCGTCACCCCTCCACTTT. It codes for CASSRGSSPLHF.

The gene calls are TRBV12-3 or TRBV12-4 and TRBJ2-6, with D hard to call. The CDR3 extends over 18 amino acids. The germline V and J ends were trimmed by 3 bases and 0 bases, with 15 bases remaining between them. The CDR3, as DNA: TGTGCCAGCAGTTTCACAGCCAACCTCTTCTCTGGGGCCAACGTCCTGACTTTC. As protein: CASSFTANLFSGANVLTF.

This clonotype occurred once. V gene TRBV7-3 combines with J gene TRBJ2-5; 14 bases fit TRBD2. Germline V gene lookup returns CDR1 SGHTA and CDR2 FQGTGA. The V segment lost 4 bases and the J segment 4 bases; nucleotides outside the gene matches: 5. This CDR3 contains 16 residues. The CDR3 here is CASSSGLAGVSETQYF. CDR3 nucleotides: TGTGCCAGCAGCTCGGGACTAGCGGGAGTGTCAGAGACCCAGTACTTC.

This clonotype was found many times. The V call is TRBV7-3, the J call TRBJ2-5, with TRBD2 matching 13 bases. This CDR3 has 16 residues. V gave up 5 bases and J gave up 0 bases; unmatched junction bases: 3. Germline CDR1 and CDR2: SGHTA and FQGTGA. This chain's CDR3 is CASSVGTSGDQETQYF. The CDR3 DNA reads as TGTGCCAGCAGCGTAGGGACTAGCGGGGACCAAGAGACCCAGTACTTC.

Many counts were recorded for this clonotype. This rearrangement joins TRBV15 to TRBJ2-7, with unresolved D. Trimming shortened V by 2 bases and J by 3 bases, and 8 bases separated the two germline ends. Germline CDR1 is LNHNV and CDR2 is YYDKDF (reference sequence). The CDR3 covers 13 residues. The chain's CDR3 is CATSRTPDYEQYF. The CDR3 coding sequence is TGTGCCACCAGCAGAACCCCCGACTACGAGCAGTACTTC.

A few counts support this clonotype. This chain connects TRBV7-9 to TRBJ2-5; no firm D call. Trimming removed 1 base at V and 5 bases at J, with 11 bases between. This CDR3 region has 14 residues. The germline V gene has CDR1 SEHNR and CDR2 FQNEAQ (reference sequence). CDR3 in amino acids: CASSLGLMRETQYF. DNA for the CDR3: TGTGCCAGCAGCTTAGGACTCATGAGGGAGACCCAGTACTTC.

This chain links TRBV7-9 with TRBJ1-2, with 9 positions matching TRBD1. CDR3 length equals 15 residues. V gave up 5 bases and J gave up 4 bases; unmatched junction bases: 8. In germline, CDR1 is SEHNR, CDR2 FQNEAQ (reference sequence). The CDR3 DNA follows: TGTGCCAGCAGCGCGCGGACAGGGGCCCTCTATGGCTACACCTTC. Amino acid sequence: CASSARTGALYGYTF.

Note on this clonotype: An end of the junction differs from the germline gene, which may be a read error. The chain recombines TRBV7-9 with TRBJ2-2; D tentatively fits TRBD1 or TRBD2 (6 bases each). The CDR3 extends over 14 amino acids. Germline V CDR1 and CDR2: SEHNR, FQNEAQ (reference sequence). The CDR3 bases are TGTGCCGGCAGGGGTAGCGGAGTAACCGGGGAGCTGTTTTTT. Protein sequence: CAGRGSGVTGELFF.

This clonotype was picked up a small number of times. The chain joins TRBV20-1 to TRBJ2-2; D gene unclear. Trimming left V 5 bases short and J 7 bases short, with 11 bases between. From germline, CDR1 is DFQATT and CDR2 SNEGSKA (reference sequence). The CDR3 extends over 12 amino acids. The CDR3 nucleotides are TGCAGTGCTGATAGGTCGTACGGGGAGCTGTTTTTT. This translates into CSADRSYGELFF.

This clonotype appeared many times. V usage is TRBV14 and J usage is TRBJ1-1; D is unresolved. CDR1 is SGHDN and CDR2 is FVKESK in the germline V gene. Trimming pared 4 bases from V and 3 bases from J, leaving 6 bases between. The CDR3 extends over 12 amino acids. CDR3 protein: CASSRIDTEAFF. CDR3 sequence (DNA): TGTGCCAGCAGCCGGATAGACACTGAAGCTTTCTTT.

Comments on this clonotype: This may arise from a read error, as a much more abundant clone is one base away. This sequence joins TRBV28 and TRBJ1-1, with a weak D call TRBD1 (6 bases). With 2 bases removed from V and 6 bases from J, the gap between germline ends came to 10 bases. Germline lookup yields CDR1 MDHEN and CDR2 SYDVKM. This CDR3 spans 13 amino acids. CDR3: CASSLQGPAEAFF. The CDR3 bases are TGTGCCAGCAGTTTACAGGGGCCTGCTGAAGCTTTCTTT.

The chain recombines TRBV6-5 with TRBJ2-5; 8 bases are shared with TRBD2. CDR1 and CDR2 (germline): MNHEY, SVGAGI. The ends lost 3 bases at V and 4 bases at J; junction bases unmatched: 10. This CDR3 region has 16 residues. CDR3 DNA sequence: TGTGCCAGCAGTTATTTTGGGGCCAGCGGGAGAGAGACCCAGTACTTC. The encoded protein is CASSYFGASGRETQYF.